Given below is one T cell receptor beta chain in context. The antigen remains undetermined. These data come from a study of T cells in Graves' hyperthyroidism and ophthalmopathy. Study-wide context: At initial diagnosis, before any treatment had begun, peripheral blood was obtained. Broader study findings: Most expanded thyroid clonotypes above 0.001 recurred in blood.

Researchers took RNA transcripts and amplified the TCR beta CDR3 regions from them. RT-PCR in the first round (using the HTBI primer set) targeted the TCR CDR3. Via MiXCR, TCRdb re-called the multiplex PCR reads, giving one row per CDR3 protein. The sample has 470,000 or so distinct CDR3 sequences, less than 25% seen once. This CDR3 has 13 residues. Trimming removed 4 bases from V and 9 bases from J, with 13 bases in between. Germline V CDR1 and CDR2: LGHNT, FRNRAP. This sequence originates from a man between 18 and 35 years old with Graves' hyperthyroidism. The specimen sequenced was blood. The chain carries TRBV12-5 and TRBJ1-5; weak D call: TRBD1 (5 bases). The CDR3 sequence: CASGSAGGVPQHF. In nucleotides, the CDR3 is TGTGCTAGTGGTTCGGCAGGAGGGGTGCCCCAGCATTTT.